These 20 T cell receptor beta chains originate from one sample sequenced in a study of blood T cell repertoires in COVID-19. Produced via immunoSEQ multiplex PCR; TCRdb's table is partial and in-frame only. The table records some 87,000 clones, 89% of them present only once. The sample consisted of peripheral blood. These receptor sequences come from an older woman with acute or convalescent COVID-19.

The rearrangement uses TRBV6-5 and TRBJ2-5, with 15 positions matching TRBD2. This CDR3 comprises 16 residues. V gave up 2 bases and J gave up 3 bases; unmatched junction bases: 1. Germline lookup yields CDR1 MNHEY and CDR2 SVGAGI. The CDR3 coding sequence is TGTGCCAGCAGTTACGGGACTAGCGGGGGGAAAGAGACCCAGTACTTC. Protein: CASSYGTSGGKETQYF.

V gene TRBV3-1 (or the pseudogene TRBV3-2) combines with J gene TRBJ1-5; 7 nucleotides align to TRBD1. Germline lookup yields CDR1 LGHDT and CDR2 YNNKEL (reference sequence). J lost 5 bases, V lost 3 bases, and 7 bases had no gene match. The CDR3 loop spans 15 amino acids. DNA of the CDR3: TGTGCCAGCAGCCATTCAGGGGGTCGAGATCAGCCCCAGCATTTT. Translated: CASSHSGGRDQPQHF.

The chain couples TRBV3-1 (or the pseudogene TRBV3-2) to TRBJ2-7; D may be TRBD1 (6 bases). From germline, CDR1 is LGHDT and CDR2 YNNKEL (reference sequence). V lost 7 bases and J 3 bases, leaving 13 bases between the germline ends. The CDR3 length is 13 residues. The CDR3 reads CASTHTGIYEQYF. CDR3 DNA sequence: TGTGCCAGCACCCACACAGGGATCTACGAGCAGTACTTC.

The rearrangement joins TRBV19 to TRBJ1-4, with a weak D call TRBD1 (5 bases). V was trimmed by 6 bases and J by 6 bases, leaving 20 bases between them. Germline assignment: CDR1 LNHDA and CDR2 SQIVND (reference sequence). The CDR3 has 16 amino acids. CDR3 DNA: TGTGCCAGTAGCCGGAAAAGAGGCAGGGCCGATGAAAAACTGTTTTTT. Protein sequence: CASSRKRGRADEKLFF.

The chain uses TRBV7-2 and TRBJ2-7, with a weak D call TRBD2 (5 bases). V shed 5 bases and J shed 6 bases, with 17 bases lying between them. CDR1 SGHTA and CDR2 FQGNSA come from the germline V gene. This CDR3 is 14 amino acids long. The CDR3 loop is CASSVGLAFSEQYF. CDR3 bases: TGTGCCAGCAGCGTAGGACTCGCCTTCTCCGAGCAGTACTTC.

The chain links TRBV4-1 to TRBJ2-1; D is uncertain. The CDR3 is 14 residues long. The germline gives CDR1 MGHRA, CDR2 YSYEKL. V gave up 1 base and J gave up 5 bases, with 9 bases separating them. In nucleotides, the CDR3 is TGCGCCAGCAGCCAAGTCGCAGTGAACAATGAGCAGTTCTTC. Protein product: CASSQVAVNNEQFF.

CDR3 sequence: CASSRTGGNSPLHF. The CDR3 region has the DNA TGTGCCAGCAGCCGGACAGGGGGCAATTCACCCCTCCACTTT. V usage is TRBV7-8 and J usage is TRBJ1-6; 11 bases are shared with TRBD1. The germline CDR1 and CDR2 sequences are SGHVS and FQNEAQ. This CDR3 is built from 14 residues. J gave up 7 bases and V 5 bases, and 1 base lay outside the gene matches.

The rearrangement uses TRBV24-1 and TRBJ2-1; D remains unclear. From germline, CDR1 is KGHDR and CDR2 SFDVKD. Trimming removed 0 bases at V and 3 bases at J, with 5 bases between. The CDR3 runs 14 residues. The CDR3 region has the DNA TGTGCCACCAGTGATTTGTCTAGCTACAATGAGCAGTTCTTC. Protein: CATSDLSSYNEQFF.

Comment on this clone: This CDR3 is also generated by other DNA sequences in the sample. The rearrangement joins TRBV12-3 or TRBV12-4 to TRBJ1-5; 7 bases match TRBD1. Losses at the gene ends were 5 bases for V and 7 bases for J; bases not matched to a gene: 5. The CDR3 extends over 13 amino acids. CDR3 loop: CASSPDRDQPQHF. CDR3 coding DNA: TGTGCCAGCAGTCCAGACAGGGACCAGCCCCAGCATTTT.

Of note for this clone: At the DNA level, this CDR3 is encoded by other sequences in the same sample as well. The chain employs TRBV19 and TRBJ2-7; 7 bases are shared with TRBD1. The V and J ends lost 3 bases and 4 bases, in that order; junction bases with no gene match: 6. Per the germline V gene, CDR1 is LNHDA and CDR2 is SQIVND (reference sequence). This CDR3 region has 14 residues. The CDR3 DNA reads as TGTGCCAGTAGTATCACCGGGACAGCATACGAGCAGTACTTC. Amino acid sequence: CASSITGTAYEQYF.

The J gene is TRBJ1-4, the V gene TRBV24-1; D remains unclear. Trimming stripped 10 bases from V and 11 bases from J, with 19 bases between. The CDR3 has 13 residues. Germline V gives CDR1 KGHDR, CDR2 SFDVKD. This CDR3 is CATRSVSQRKLFF. The DNA of the CDR3 is TGTGCCACGCGGAGCGTATCCCAAAGGAAACTGTTTTTT.

The genes are TRBV18 and TRBJ1-1, with 11 bases fitting TRBD1. The germline CDR1 and CDR2 sequences are KGHSH and LQKENI. The CDR3 contains 21 residues. V was clipped by 6 bases and J by 0 bases; unmatched bases: 21. DNA for the CDR3: TGTGCCAGCTCCGAACAACGGACAGGGGGCGGGAGAGGGACCATGAACACTGAAGCTTTCTTT. Translation gives CASSEQRTGGGRGTMNTEAFF.

Remarks on this clone: At one boundary the junction diverges from the germline segment, which might be a read error. The chain recombines TRBV7-7 with TRBJ2-1, with 10 bases matching TRBD2. Germline CDR1 SSHAT, CDR2 FNYEAQ (reference sequence). This CDR3 has 14 residues. The CDR3 loop is CASSLLAGRDEQFF. In DNA, the CDR3 is TGTGCTAGCAGCTTACTAGCGGGACGCGATGAGCAGTTCTTC.

This chain uses TRBV6-4 with TRBJ2-3; 8 positions match TRBD1. The germline gives CDR1 MRHNA, CDR2 SNTAGT. V lost 10 bases to trimming and J lost 4 bases; unmatched junction nucleotides: 10. There are 14 residues in the CDR3. The CDR3 reads CAIASTGGPDTQYF. CDR3 sequence (DNA): TGTGCCATAGCAAGCACAGGGGGGCCAGATACGCAGTATTTT.

This chain connects TRBV6-4 to TRBJ2-6; D not resolved. Trimming shortened V by 4 bases and J by 0 bases, and 7 bases separated the two germline ends. There are 15 residues in the CDR3. Germline CDR1 reads MRHNA; CDR2 reads SNTAGT. As DNA, the CDR3 is TGTGCCAGCAGTGTATACGGCTCTGGGGCCAACGTCCTGACTTTC. Translated, it gives CASSVYGSGANVLTF.

The gene calls are TRBV27 and TRBJ2-5; 10 positions match TRBD1. Per the germline V gene, CDR1 is MNHEY and CDR2 is SMNVEV (reference sequence). The CDR3 extends over 15 amino acids. V dropped 7 bases and J dropped 3; count of bases not matched to a gene: 8. The CDR3 sequence is CASTQDRGSEETQYF. The CDR3 region has the DNA TGTGCCAGCACCCAGGACAGGGGGTCAGAAGAGACCCAGTACTTC.

CDR3 sequence (DNA): TGTGCCAGCAGTCCGACGGGACAGGGCCGACAGCCCCAGCATTTT. It encodes CASSPTGQGRQPQHF. The J gene is TRBJ1-5, the V gene TRBV28; 9 bases line up with TRBD1. The V and J ends lost 5 bases and 7 bases, in that order; junction bases with no gene match: 9. This CDR3 has 15 amino acids. Germline CDR1 MDHEN, CDR2 SYDVKM.

The chain joins TRBV5-1 to TRBJ2-3, with 11 bases lining up with TRBD2. This CDR3 has 19 residues. Germline V gives CDR1 SGHRS, CDR2 YFSETQ. J gave up 2 bases and V 0 bases, and 11 bases lay outside the gene matches. CDR3 loop: CASSLELAGALVNTDTQYF. CDR3 bases: TGCGCCAGCAGCTTGGAACTAGCGGGGGCCCTCGTCAACACAGATACGCAGTATTTT.

The rearrangement joins TRBV5-1 to TRBJ2-1; D unclear. The germline V and J ends were trimmed by 4 bases and 4 bases, with 18 bases remaining between them. Germline V gene lookup returns CDR1 SGHRS and CDR2 YFSETQ. There are 16 residues in the CDR3. CDR3 amino acids: CASSPHLVSLYNEQFF. The CDR3 DNA reads TGCGCCAGCAGCCCCCACCTAGTGTCTCTATACAATGAGCAGTTCTTC. Together with reference TRBV5-1 and TRBJ2-1, the CDR3 gives the full variable domain: KAGVTQTPRYLIKTRGQQVTLSCSPISGHRSVSWYQQTPGQGLQFLFEYFSETQRNKGNFPGRFSGRQFSNSRSEMNVSTLELGDSALYLCASSPHLVSLYNEQFFGPGTRLTVL.

The V call is TRBV12-3 or TRBV12-4, the J call TRBJ1-5, with D possibly TRBD1 on 6 matching bases. V was shortened by 6 bases and J by 4 bases, with 10 bases between the two germline ends. The CDR3 contains 13 residues. In DNA form, the CDR3 reads TGTGCCAGCAGAGTAACAGGGAATCAGCCCCAGCATTTT. It yields the protein CASRVTGNQPQHF.